Presented here are 27 T cell receptor beta chains from one specimen sequenced in a study of neurological immune-mediated disorders. MiXCR, run by TCRdb on the 5' RACE reads, gives a single entry per CDR3 protein. Among approximately 41,000 distinct CDR3 sequences listed, 14% were seen once. Sequencing input: CD4+ T cells from blood. Receptors were obtained from a woman aged 55-70 years with HTLV-1-associated myelopathy (HAM/TSP).

This clonotype was observed many times. The chain joins TRBV5-1 to TRBJ1-2; D unresolved. The CDR3 is 15 residues long. Germline CDR1 is SGHRS and CDR2 is YFSETQ. V was trimmed by 3 bases and J by 6 bases, leaving 18 bases between them. This CDR3 is CASSWMGRFAHGYTF. The CDR3 nucleotides are TGCGCCAGCAGCTGGATGGGTCGATTCGCCCATGGCTACACCTTC.

This clonotype occurred many times. The rearrangement links TRBV24-1 to TRBJ2-3, with a possible D match to TRBD2 (6 bases). Trimming cost V 3 bases and J 5 bases, with 11 bases left between them. Germline loops: CDR1 KGHDR, CDR2 SFDVKD. CDR3 length: 14 residues. The CDR3 reads CATSDGGLGDTQYF. CDR3 in DNA: TGTGCCACCAGTGATGGGGGACTGGGAGATACGCAGTATTTT.

This clonotype has a count of ten or more. V usage is TRBV6-1 and J usage is TRBJ2-2; 7 positions match TRBD1. The CDR3 is 16 amino acids. The V gene's germline CDR1 is MNHNS and CDR2 SASEGT. V dropped 7 bases and J dropped 2; count of bases not matched to a gene: 10. The CDR3 region has the DNA TGTGCCAGCACTCGACAGGGTTGGGGAAACACCGGGGAGCTGTTTTTT. This gives the protein CASTRQGWGNTGELFF.

The table lists this clonotype with many counts. The gene calls are TRBV6-6 and TRBJ1-1; no definite D call. V gave up 2 bases and J gave up 1 base, with 8 bases separating them. CDR1 MNHNY and CDR2 SVGAGI come from the germline V gene (reference sequence). The CDR3 loop spans 14 amino acids. CDR3 coding DNA: TGTGCCAGCAGTTACGCGGATAAGAACACTGAAGCTTTCTTT. Translated, it gives CASSYADKNTEAFF.

This clonotype has at least ten counts. The V and J genes are TRBV2 and TRBJ1-2; D may be TRBD1 (6 bases). The ends were cut back, 8 bases at V and 4 bases at J, with 11 bases in the middle. CDR3 length: 12 residues. Germline V gene lookup returns CDR1 SNHLY and CDR2 FYNNEI. This CDR3 is CASYRASYGYTF. CDR3 nucleotides: TGTGCCAGCTACAGGGCGTCCTATGGCTACACCTTC. Variable domain in full (rest from reference TRBV2 and TRBJ1-2): EPEVTQTPSHQVTQMGQEVILRCVPISNHLYFYWYRQILGQKVEFLVSFYNNEISEKSEIFDDQFSVERPDGSNFTLKIRSTKLEDSAMYFCASYRASYGYTFGSGTRLTVV.

This clonotype was recorded many times. This sequence joins TRBV3-1 and TRBJ1-2; D is unclear. Germline CDR1 LGHDT, CDR2 YNNKEL (reference sequence). The V gene lost 1 base and the J gene lost 4 bases, with 13 bases spanning the gap. CDR3 size: 15 residues. The CDR3 loop reads CASSQVWQESYGYTF. Written as DNA, the CDR3 is TGTGCCAGCAGCCAAGTGTGGCAAGAATCCTATGGCTACACCTTC.

The sample holds many counts of this clonotype. J is TRBJ2-6 and V is TRBV5-1, with D possibly being TRBD1 (5 bases). CDR1 and CDR2 from the germline V gene are SGHRS and YFSETQ. The CDR3 loop spans 14 amino acids. Trimming took 1 base from V and 8 from J, leaving 10 bases between them. This CDR3 reads CASSLTGGSNVLTF. CDR3 in DNA: TGCGCCAGCAGCTTGACAGGTGGTTCCAACGTCCTGACTTTC.

This clonotype showed up many times. The chain recombines TRBV15 with TRBJ1-1; the D is unclear. Trimming shortened V by 2 bases and J by 2 bases, and 12 bases separated the two germline ends. Germline CDR1 LNHNV, CDR2 YYDKDF (reference sequence). This CDR3 is 15 amino acids long. The CDR3 nucleotides are TGTGCCACCAGCAGACAACCAAGGGATAACACTGAAGCTTTCTTT. The encoded protein is CATSRQPRDNTEAFF.

Ten or more counts support this clonotype. J is TRBJ2-7 and V is TRBV4-1; D might be TRBD1 or TRBD2, each matching 5 bases. The CDR3 loop spans 15 amino acids. Germline assignment: CDR1 MGHRA and CDR2 YSYEKL. V was trimmed by 1 base and J by 5 bases, leaving 15 bases between them. Here the CDR3 DNA reads TGCGCCAGCAGCCAAGTAGCCGGGGCCTTCGACGAGCAGTACTTC. This codes for CASSQVAGAFDEQYF.

This clonotype was counted many times. This chain connects TRBV3-1 to TRBJ1-1, with D tentatively TRBD1 (6 bases). The length of the CDR3 is 14 residues. V lost 1 base, J lost 4 bases, and 10 bases lay in between. Germline CDR1 reads LGHDT; CDR2 reads YNNKEL (reference sequence). CDR3 in amino acids: CASSQGRGITEAFF. As DNA, the CDR3 is TGTGCCAGCAGCCAAGGGAGGGGGATCACTGAAGCTTTCTTT. The complete variable domain, with remaining parts taken from reference TRBV3-1 and TRBJ1-1, reads DTAVSQTPKYLVTQMGNDKSIKCEQNLGHDTMYWYKQDSKKFLKIMFSYNNKELIINETVPNRFSPKSPDKAHLNLHINSLELGDSAVYFCASSQGRGITEAFFGQGTRLTVV.

This clonotype was seen many times. The gene calls are TRBV5-1 and TRBJ1-2, with a tentative D call TRBD1 (6 bases). Per germline, CDR1 SGHRS and CDR2 YFSETQ. V gave up 0 bases and J gave up 8 bases, with 14 bases separating them. The CDR3 extends over 14 amino acids. CDR3 nucleotide sequence: TGCGCCAGCAGCTTGGATGCAGGGGTCGACGGCTACACCTTC. Encoded protein: CASSLDAGVDGYTF.

As to this clonotype: A junction end diverges from the germline sequence, so it may reflect a read error. The V gene is TRBV5-1, the J gene TRBJ2-2, with 7 bases lining up with TRBD2. Germline lookup yields CDR1 SGHRS and CDR2 YFSETQ. The CDR3 is 17 amino acids. The CDR3 nucleotides read TGCGCCAGCAGTCACGGATGGCGGGGGACGAACACCGGGGAGCCGTTTTTT. Encoded protein: CASSHGWRGTNTGEPFF. The full variable domain, with the rest looked up from reference TRBV5-1 and TRBJ2-2, is KAGVTQTPRYLIKTRGQQVTLSCSPISGHRSVSWYQQTPGQGLQFLFEYFSETQRNKGNFPGRFSGRQFSNSRSEMNVSTLELGDSALYLCASSHGWRGTNTGEPFFGEGSRLTVL.

This clonotype was found many times. The V and J genes are TRBV5-1 and TRBJ2-7; D remains unclear. V lost 0 bases, J lost 4 bases, and 11 bases lay in between. Germline assignment: CDR1 SGHRS and CDR2 YFSETQ. CDR3 length: 14 residues. The DNA for the CDR3 is TGCGCCAGCAGCTTGGTAGCCAACCGATACGAGCAGTACTTC. This codes for CASSLVANRYEQYF. Full variable domain (missing parts from reference TRBV5-1 and TRBJ2-7): KAGVTQTPRYLIKTRGQQVTLSCSPISGHRSVSWYQQTPGQGLQFLFEYFSETQRNKGNFPGRFSGRQFSNSRSEMNVSTLELGDSALYLCASSLVANRYEQYFGPGTRLTVT.

This clonotype was found many times. V usage is TRBV5-1 and J usage is TRBJ1-1, with D uncertain. The CDR3 covers 11 residues. CDR1 and CDR2 from the germline V gene are SGHRS and YFSETQ. V gave up 5 bases and J gave up 13 bases, with 15 bases separating them. In DNA form, the CDR3 reads TGCGCCAGCAGTGCCGACGTGGTAGTTTTCTTT. Translated, it gives CASSADVVVFF. The variable domain in full, with the rest retrieved from reference TRBV5-1 and TRBJ1-1, is KAGVTQTPRYLIKTRGQQVTLSCSPISGHRSVSWYQQTPGQGLQFLFEYFSETQRNKGNFPGRFSGRQFSNSRSEMNVSTLELGDSALYLCASSADVVVFFGQGTRLTVV.

The rearrangement uses TRBV7-9 and TRBJ1-2; perhaps TRBD1 as D (5 bases). The CDR3 is 19 residues long. Deletions cut 5 bases from V and 6 bases from J, with 31 bases between. CDR1 and CDR2 from the germline V gene are SEHNR and FQNEAQ (reference sequence). The CDR3 bases are TGTGCCAGCAGCCCCTTTGGGGGGGGTTTCGCCCCGCGCGGCGATGGCTACACCTTC. It specifies CASSPFGGGFAPRGDGYTF.

This chain connects TRBV12-3 or TRBV12-4 to TRBJ1-6, with D possibly being TRBD1 (5 bases). This CDR3 contains 14 residues. The germline V and J ends were trimmed by 4 bases and 7 bases, with 11 bases remaining between them. For the CDR3, the DNA is TGTGCCAGCAGTTACATGCGGGGCAATTCACCCCTCCACTTT. Translated, it gives CASSYMRGNSPLHF.

The genes are TRBV5-1 and TRBJ2-2, with TRBD1 identical over 7 bases. The CDR3 sequence is 14 residues long. Germline CDR1 reads SGHRS; CDR2 reads YFSETQ. V shed 6 bases and J 3 bases; nucleotides not matched to a gene: 5. CDR3 protein: CASKRDSHTGELFF. The CDR3 DNA reads as TGCGCCAGCAAACGGGACAGTCACACCGGGGAGCTGTTTTTT.

This clonotype has at least ten counts. The chain combines TRBV4-2 with TRBJ2-5; D perhaps matches TRBD1 (6 bases). This CDR3 region has 15 residues. The V and J ends lost 2 bases and 1 base respectively, with 11 bases between them. Germline V gives CDR1 LGHNA, CDR2 YNFKEQ. CDR3 amino acids: CASSQQGQGQETQYF. The CDR3 coding sequence is TGTGCCAGCAGCCAACAGGGGCAGGGCCAAGAGACCCAGTACTTC.

This clonotype was counted at least ten times. CDR3 loop: CSANFAPGEQYF. Here the CDR3 DNA reads TGCAGTGCTAATTTCGCCCCGGGGGAGCAGTACTTC. The chain uses TRBV20-1 and TRBJ2-7; D is perhaps TRBD2 (5 bases). The CDR3 is 12 amino acids. The germline V and J ends were trimmed by 4 bases and 7 bases, with 14 bases remaining between them. Germline V gene sequence: CDR1 DFQATT, CDR2 SNEGSKA (reference sequence).

This clonotype was detected ten times or more. This rearrangement joins TRBV5-1 to TRBJ1-1; tentative D call: TRBD1 (5 bases). CDR1 SGHRS and CDR2 YFSETQ come from the germline V gene. CDR3 length: 16 residues. V lost 4 bases and J 2 bases, leaving 18 bases between the germline ends. For the CDR3, the DNA is TGCGCCAGCAGCGCAAATCGCGGGACGGGTAACACTGAAGCTTTCTTT. The encoded protein is CASSANRGTGNTEAFF.

This clonotype was found many times. The chain uses TRBV10-3 and TRBJ1-1, with D possibly TRBD1 on 5 matching bases. Trimming removed 3 bases at V and 0 bases at J, with 8 bases between. The germline CDR1 and CDR2 sequences are ENHRY and SYGVKD. The CDR3 is 14 amino acids. The CDR3 DNA sequence: TGTGCCATCAGTGATTTGGGGGTGAACACTGAAGCTTTCTTT. Its translation: CAISDLGVNTEAFF.

This clonotype was seen many times. The rearrangement links TRBV29-1 to TRBJ2-2, with D maybe TRBD1 (6 bases). CDR1 is SQVTM, CDR2 ANQGSEA, per germline. This CDR3 contains 15 residues. V was trimmed by 7 bases and J by 1 base, leaving 16 bases between them. The CDR3 sequence is CSAIPPDRNTGELFF. The CDR3 DNA is TGCAGCGCCATTCCCCCGGACAGGAACACCGGGGAGCTGTTTTTT.

This clonotype appeared many times. The rearrangement uses TRBV20-1 and TRBJ1-1; unclear D gene. In germline, CDR1 is DFQATT, CDR2 SNEGSKA (reference sequence). Trimming shortened V by 3 bases and J by 5 bases, and 19 bases separated the two germline ends. The CDR3 loop spans 15 amino acids. CDR3 region: CSASSRLGGRTEAFF. CDR3 nucleotides: TGCAGTGCTAGCTCGCGCCTAGGTGGACGGACTGAAGCTTTCTTT.

This clonotype was counted many times. V usage is TRBV5-4 and J usage is TRBJ1-5; D is unresolved. Trimming removed 0 bases from V and 3 bases from J, with 10 bases in between. This CDR3 region has 15 residues. Per germline, CDR1 SGHNT and CDR2 YYREEE (reference sequence). The CDR3 sequence: CASSLAGEVNQPQHF. As DNA, the CDR3 is TGTGCCAGCAGCTTGGCCGGGGAGGTCAATCAGCCCCAGCATTTT.

This clonotype was seen at least ten times. J is TRBJ1-6 and V is TRBV5-1; D possibly corresponds to TRBD1 (6 bases). CDR1 is SGHRS and CDR2 is YFSETQ in the germline V gene. The CDR3 is 15 amino acids. The V end was cut by 4 bases, the J end by 10 bases, with 18 bases between. In DNA, the CDR3 is TGCGCCAGCAGCCCCGAGGGGGGGCTCTGGTCACCCCTCCACTTT. Protein: CASSPEGGLWSPLHF.

This clonotype was counted at least ten times. The rearrangement links TRBV10-3 to TRBJ2-5; perhaps TRBD1 as D (5 bases). The V end was cut by 4 bases, the J end by 4 bases, with 10 bases between. The germline V gene has CDR1 ENHRY and CDR2 SYGVKD. CDR3 size: 13 residues. The DNA of the CDR3 is TGTGCCATCAGTGCCAGGGTTGGAGAGACCCAGTACTTC. The encoded protein is CAISARVGETQYF.

There are many counts of this clonotype. The gene calls are TRBV5-1 and TRBJ2-3; D not resolved. V was pared by 1 base and J by 2 bases, with 14 bases between. This CDR3 is built from 16 residues. The germline V gene encodes CDR1 SGHRS and CDR2 YFSETQ. The CDR3 here is CASSLIGPDVTDTQYF. CDR3 DNA sequence: TGCGCCAGCAGCTTGATCGGTCCAGATGTCACAGATACGCAGTATTTT.